The subject of this entry is one T cell receptor (beta chain). The antigen remains undetermined. TCR alpha and beta CDR3 regions were amplified from RNA using iRepertoire nested multiplex PCR. For one-step reverse transcription and amplification, about 90-400 ng of tissue mRNA or PBMC total RNA was used. TCRdb reprocessed the multiplex PCR reads via MiXCR and lists one record per CDR3 protein. The sample includes 85,000 to 110,000 distinct CDR3 sequences, approximately 28% seen only once; the top ten take about 40%. The CDR3 runs 15 residues. V was pared by 6 bases and J by 6 bases, with 13 bases of the junction left unmatched. This entry comes from a study of glioma-infiltrating T cells. Study-wide points: Very few CDR3 sequences were shared between tissue and blood.

The sequenced material came from glioma tissue, nonneoplastic brain tissue, or PBMCs (not recorded which). This receptor was identified in a human donor with low-grade glioma or glioblastoma, undergoing nonglioma brain surgery, or in good health (not recorded which). The chain employs TRBV12-3 or TRBV12-4 and TRBJ2-7, with 8 bases identical to TRBD2. The CDR3 sequence is CASSLSSGGPGEQYF. In DNA, the CDR3 is TGTGCCAGCAGCCTTTCATCGGGGGGGCCGGGCGAGCAGTACTTC.